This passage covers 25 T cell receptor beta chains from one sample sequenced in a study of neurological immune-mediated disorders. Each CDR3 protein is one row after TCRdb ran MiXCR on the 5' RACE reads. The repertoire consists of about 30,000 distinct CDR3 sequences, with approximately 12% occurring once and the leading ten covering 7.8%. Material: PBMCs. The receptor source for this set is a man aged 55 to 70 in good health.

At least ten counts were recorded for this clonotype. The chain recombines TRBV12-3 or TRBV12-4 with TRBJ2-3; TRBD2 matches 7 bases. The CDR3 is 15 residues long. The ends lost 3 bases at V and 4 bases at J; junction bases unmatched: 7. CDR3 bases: TGTGCCAGCAGTTTTAGGGCGGGAGCGGCAGATACGCAGTATTTT. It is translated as CASSFRAGAADTQYF.

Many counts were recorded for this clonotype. CDR3 DNA sequence: TGTGCCAGCAGCTTAGCGGCCCTTGAGCAGTACTTC. Residues: CASSLAALEQYF. The V and J genes are TRBV7-2 and TRBJ2-7; D call uncertain. The germline V gene encodes CDR1 SGHTA and CDR2 FQGNSA. Trimming stripped 0 bases from V and 7 bases from J, with 7 bases between. The CDR3 contains 12 residues.

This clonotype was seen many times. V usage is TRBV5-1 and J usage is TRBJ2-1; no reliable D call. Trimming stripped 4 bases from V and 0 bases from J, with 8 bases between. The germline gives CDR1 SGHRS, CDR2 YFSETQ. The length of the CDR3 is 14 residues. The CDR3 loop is CASSEGNSYNEQFF. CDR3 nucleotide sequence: TGCGCCAGCAGCGAAGGCAACTCCTACAATGAGCAGTTCTTC. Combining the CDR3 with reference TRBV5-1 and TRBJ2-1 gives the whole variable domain KAGVTQTPRYLIKTRGQQVTLSCSPISGHRSVSWYQQTPGQGLQFLFEYFSETQRNKGNFPGRFSGRQFSNSRSEMNVSTLELGDSALYLCASSEGNSYNEQFFGPGTRLTVL.

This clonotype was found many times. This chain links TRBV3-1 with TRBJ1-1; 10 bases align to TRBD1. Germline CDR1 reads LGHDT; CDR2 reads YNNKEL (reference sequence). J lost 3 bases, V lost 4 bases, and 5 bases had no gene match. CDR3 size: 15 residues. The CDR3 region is CASSPGQGIDTEAFF. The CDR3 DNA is TGTGCCAGCAGCCCGGGACAGGGGATCGACACTGAAGCTTTCTTT.

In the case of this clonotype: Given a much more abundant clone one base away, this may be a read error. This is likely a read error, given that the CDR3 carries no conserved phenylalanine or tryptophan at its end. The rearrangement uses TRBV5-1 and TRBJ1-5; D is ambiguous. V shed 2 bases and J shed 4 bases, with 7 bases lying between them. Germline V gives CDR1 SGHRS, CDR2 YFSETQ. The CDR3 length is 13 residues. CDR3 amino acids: CASSLIGNQPQHS. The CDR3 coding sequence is TGCGCCAGCAGCTTAATTGGGAATCAGCCCCAGCATTCT.

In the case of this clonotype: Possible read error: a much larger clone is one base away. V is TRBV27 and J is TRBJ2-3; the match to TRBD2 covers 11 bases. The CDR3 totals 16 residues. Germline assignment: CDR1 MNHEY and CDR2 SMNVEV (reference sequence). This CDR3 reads CTSRPRLAGSTDTQYF. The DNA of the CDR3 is TGTACCAGCAGGCCACGACTAGCGGGAAGCACAGATACGCAGTATTTT.

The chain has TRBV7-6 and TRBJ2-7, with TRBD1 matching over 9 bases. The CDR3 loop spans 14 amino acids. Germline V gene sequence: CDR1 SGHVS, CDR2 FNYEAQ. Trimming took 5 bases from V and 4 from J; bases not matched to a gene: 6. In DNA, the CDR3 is TGTGCCAGCAGCCAGACCGGGACAGGGTACGAGCAGTACTTC. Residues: CASSQTGTGYEQYF. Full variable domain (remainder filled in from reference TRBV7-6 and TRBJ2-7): GAGVSQSPRYKVTKRGQDVALRCDPISGHVSLYWYRQALGQGPEFLTYFNYEAQQDKSGLPNDRFSAERPEGSISTLTIQRTEQRDSAMYRCASSQTGTGYEQYFGPGTRLTVT.

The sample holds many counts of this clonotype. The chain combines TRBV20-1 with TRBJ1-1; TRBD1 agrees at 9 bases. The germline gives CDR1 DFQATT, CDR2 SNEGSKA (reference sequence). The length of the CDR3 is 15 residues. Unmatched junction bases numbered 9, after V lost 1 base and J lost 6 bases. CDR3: CSARAADRGRPEAFF. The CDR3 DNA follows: TGCAGTGCTAGAGCTGCGGACAGGGGACGTCCTGAAGCTTTCTTT.

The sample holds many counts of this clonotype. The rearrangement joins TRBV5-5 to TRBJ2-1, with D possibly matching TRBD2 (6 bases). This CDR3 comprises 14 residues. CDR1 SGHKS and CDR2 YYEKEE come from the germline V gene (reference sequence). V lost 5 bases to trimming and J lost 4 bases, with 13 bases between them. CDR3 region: CASRPGTVYNEQFF. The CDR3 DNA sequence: TGTGCCAGCAGGCCCGGGACTGTTTACAATGAGCAGTTCTTC.

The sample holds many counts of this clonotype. CDR3 protein: CASSLGGDRGYTF. The CDR3 DNA reads as TGTGCCAGCAGCTTAGGTGGGGATCGTGGCTACACCTTC. V is TRBV7-2 and J is TRBJ1-2; D uncertain. Deletions cut 1 base from V and 7 bases from J, with 10 bases between. In germline, CDR1 is SGHTA, CDR2 FQGNSA. This CDR3 is built from 13 residues. The entire variable domain, with the rest obtained from reference TRBV7-2 and TRBJ1-2, is as follows: GAGVSQSPSNKVTEKGKDVELRCDPISGHTALYWYRQSLGQGLEFLIYFQGNSAPDKSGLPSDRFSAERTGGSVSTLTIQRTQQEDSAVYLCASSLGGDRGYTFGSGTRLTVV.

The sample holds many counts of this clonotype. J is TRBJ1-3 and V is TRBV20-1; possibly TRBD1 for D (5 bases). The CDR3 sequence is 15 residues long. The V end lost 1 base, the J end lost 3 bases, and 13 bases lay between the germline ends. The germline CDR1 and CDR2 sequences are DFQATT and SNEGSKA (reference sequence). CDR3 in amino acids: CSARGRGDRGNTIYF. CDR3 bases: TGCAGTGCTAGAGGTCGAGGGGATCGTGGAAACACCATATATTTT.

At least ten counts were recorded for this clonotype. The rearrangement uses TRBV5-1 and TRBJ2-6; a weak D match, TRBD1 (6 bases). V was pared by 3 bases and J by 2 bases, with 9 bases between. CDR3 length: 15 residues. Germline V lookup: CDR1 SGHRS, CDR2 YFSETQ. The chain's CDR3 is CASSSGVAGANVLTF. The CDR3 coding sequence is TGCGCCAGCAGCTCAGGGGTGGCTGGGGCCAACGTCCTGACTTTC.

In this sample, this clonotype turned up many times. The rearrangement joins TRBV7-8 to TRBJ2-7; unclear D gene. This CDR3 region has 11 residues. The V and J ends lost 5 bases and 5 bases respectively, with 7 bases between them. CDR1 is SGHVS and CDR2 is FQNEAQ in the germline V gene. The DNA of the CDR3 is TGTGCCAGCAGCGACACCCACGAGCAGTACTTC. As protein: CASSDTHEQYF.

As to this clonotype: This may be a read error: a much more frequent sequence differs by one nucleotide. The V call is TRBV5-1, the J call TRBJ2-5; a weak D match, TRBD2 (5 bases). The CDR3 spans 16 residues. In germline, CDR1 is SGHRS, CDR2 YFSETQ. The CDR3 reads CASRLVHTQEAETQYF. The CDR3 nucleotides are TGCGCCAGCAGATTGGTCCACACTCAGGAGGCGGAGACCCAGTACTTC.

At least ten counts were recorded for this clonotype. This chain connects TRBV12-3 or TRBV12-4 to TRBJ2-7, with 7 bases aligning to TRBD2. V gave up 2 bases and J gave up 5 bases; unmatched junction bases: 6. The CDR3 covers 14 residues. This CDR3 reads CASSLRGGSHEQYF. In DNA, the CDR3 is TGTGCCAGCAGTTTAAGGGGAGGGAGCCACGAGCAGTACTTC.

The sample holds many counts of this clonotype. The CDR3 nucleotides read TGCAGCGTCGTATACTCTGGAAACACCATATATTTT. Translation gives CSVVYSGNTIYF. The genes are TRBV29-1 and TRBJ1-3; D not certain. In germline, CDR1 is SQVTM, CDR2 ANQGSEA. Trimming stripped 6 bases from V and 0 bases from J, with 6 bases between. The CDR3 has 12 amino acids.

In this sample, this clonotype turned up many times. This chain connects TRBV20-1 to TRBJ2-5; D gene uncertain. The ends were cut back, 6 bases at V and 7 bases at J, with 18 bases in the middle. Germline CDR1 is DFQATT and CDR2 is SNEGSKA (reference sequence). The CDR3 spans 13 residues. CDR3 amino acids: CSAALSIERTQYF. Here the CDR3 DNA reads TGCAGTGCCGCCCTAAGTATCGAACGGACCCAGTACTTC.

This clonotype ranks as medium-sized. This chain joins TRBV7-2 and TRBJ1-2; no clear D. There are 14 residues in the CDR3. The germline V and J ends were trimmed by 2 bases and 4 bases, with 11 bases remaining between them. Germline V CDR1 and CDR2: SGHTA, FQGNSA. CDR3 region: CASSLYPFAYGYTF. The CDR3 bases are TGTGCCAGCAGCTTATATCCGTTTGCCTATGGCTACACCTTC.

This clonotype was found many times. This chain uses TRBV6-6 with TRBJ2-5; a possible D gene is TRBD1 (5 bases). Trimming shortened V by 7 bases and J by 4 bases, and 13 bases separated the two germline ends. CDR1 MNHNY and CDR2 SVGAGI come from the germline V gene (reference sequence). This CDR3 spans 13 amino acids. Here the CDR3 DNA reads TGTGCCAGCAATCAAGGGGTCGGAGAGACCCAGTACTTC. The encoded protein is CASNQGVGETQYF.

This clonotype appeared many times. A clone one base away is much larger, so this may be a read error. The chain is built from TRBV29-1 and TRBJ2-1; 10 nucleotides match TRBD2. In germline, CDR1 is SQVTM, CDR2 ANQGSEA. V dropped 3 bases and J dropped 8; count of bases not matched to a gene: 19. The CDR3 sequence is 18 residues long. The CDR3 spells CSVDGVAGGSVSGDEQFF. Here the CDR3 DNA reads TGCAGCGTTGATGGGGTAGCGGGAGGATCGGTGAGTGGCGATGAGCAGTTCTTC.

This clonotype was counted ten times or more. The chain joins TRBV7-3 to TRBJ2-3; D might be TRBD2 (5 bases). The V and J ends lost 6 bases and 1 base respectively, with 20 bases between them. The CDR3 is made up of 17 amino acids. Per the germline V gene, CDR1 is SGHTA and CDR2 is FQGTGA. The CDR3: CASSFPATTSCTDTQYF. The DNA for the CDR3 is TGTGCCAGCAGTTTCCCCGCGACTACCTCCTGCACAGATACGCAGTATTTT.

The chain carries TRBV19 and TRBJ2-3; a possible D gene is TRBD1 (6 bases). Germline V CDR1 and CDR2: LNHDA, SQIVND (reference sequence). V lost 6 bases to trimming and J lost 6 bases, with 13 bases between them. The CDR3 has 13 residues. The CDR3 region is CASRGAESDTQYF. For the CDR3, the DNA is TGTGCCAGTAGGGGGGCAGAATCCGATACGCAGTATTTT.

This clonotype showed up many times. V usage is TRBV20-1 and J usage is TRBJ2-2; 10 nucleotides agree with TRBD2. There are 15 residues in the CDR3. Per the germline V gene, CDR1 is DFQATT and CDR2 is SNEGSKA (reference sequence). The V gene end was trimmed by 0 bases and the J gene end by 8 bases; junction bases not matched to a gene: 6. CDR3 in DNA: TGCAGTGCTAGAGATCCCCTAGCGGGGGTTGGGGAGCTGTTTTTT. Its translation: CSARDPLAGVGELFF.

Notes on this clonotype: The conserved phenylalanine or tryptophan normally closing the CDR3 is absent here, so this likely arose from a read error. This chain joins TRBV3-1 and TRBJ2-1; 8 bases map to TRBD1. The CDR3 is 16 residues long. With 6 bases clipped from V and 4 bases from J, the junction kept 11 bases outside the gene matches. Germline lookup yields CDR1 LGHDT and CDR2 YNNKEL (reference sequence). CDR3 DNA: TGTGCCAGCAGGTCCCAGGGGGCCCTCACATACAATGAGCAGTTCTCC. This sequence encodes CASRSQGALTYNEQFS.

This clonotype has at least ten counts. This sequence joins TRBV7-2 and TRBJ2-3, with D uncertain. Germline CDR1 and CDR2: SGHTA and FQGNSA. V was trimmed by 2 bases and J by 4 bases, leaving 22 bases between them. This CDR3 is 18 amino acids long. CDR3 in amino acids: CASSLFRARRFRSDTQYF. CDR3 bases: TGTGCCAGCAGCTTATTCAGAGCTCGACGATTCCGTTCAGATACGCAGTATTTT. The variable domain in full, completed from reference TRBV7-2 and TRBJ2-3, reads GAGVSQSPSNKVTEKGKDVELRCDPISGHTALYWYRQSLGQGLEFLIYFQGNSAPDKSGLPSDRFSAERTGGSVSTLTIQRTQQEDSAVYLCASSLFRARRFRSDTQYFGPGTRLTVL.